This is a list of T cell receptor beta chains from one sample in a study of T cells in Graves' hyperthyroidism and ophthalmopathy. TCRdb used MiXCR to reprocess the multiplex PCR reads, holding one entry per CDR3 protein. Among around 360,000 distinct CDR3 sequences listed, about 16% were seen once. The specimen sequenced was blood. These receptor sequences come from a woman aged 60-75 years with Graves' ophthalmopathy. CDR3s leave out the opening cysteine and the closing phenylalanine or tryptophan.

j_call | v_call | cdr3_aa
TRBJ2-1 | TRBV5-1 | ASSLAPAGGPNNEQF
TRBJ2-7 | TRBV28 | ASRIRGQGVYEQY
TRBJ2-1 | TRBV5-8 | ASSFLEREGGVQF
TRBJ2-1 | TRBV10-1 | ASNAGTGGEGYNEQF
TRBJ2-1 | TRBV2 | ASSEPNNEQF
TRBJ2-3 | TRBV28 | ASSLNPSSTDTQY
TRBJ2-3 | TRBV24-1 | ATSEVTAGTDTQY
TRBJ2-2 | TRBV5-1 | ASSPGGLAVFTGELS
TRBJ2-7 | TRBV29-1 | SVLLDAGENEQY
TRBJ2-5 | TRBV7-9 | ASRRDRKETQY
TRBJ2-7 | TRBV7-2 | ASSSQLQEQY
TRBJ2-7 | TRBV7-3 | ASSLSREGYYEQY
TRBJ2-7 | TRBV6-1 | ASSESDRTNYEQY
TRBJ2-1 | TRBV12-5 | ASGPVGADNEQF
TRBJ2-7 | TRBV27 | ASSIRQSSYEQY
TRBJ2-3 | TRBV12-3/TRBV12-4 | ASSLTDWGTQY
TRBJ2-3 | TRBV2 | ASSDLVGHLTDTQY
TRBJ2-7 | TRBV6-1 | ASGDSPGLAGSYEQY